This entry lists 10 T cell receptor beta chains sequenced from one sample in a study of blood T cell repertoires in COVID-19. The assay was immunoSEQ multiplex PCR, and TCRdb's table has in-frame clones only and misses some. Of approximately 140,000 clones in the sample, roughly 80% are singletons; the top ten hold 5% to 6%. Sequencing was done on a sample of PBMCs or T cells enriched from blood (not recorded which). The source is a man between 35 and 55 years old with acute COVID-19.

The chain links TRBV7-2 to TRBJ2-1; 11 nucleotides match TRBD2. Germline trimming cut 4 bases from V and 7 bases from J; bases unmatched to any gene: 3. The CDR3 loop spans 14 amino acids. Germline V gene sequence: CDR1 SGHTA, CDR2 FQGNSA. The CDR3 loop is CASSSTSGSNEQFF. The CDR3 DNA reads as TGTGCCAGCAGCTCCACTAGCGGGAGTAATGAGCAGTTCTTC.

The V gene is TRBV24-1, the J gene TRBJ1-5; D gene ambiguous. The CDR3 runs to 13 residues. V dropped 5 bases and J dropped 7 bases, with 11 bases sitting between them. Germline CDR1 is KGHDR and CDR2 is SFDVKD. CDR3 in amino acids: CATSASVFQPQHF. CDR3 nucleotides: TGTGCCACCAGTGCCTCAGTATTCCAGCCCCAGCATTTT.

The chain couples TRBV29-1 to TRBJ1-6, with D possibly TRBD1 on 5 matching bases. Germline assignment: CDR1 SQVTM and CDR2 ANQGSEA. The CDR3 length is 12 residues. V lost 4 bases to trimming and J lost 14 bases, with 15 bases between them. As DNA, the CDR3 is TGCAGCGTTGCGGGGGAGGGTCGGACCCTCCACTTT. Protein sequence: CSVAGEGRTLHF.

The V call is TRBV27, the J call TRBJ2-5, with 9 bases aligning to TRBD1. Trimming took 3 bases from V and 7 from J; bases not matched to a gene: 9. The germline CDR1 and CDR2 sequences are MNHEY and SMNVEV (reference sequence). This CDR3 region has 15 residues. CDR3 DNA sequence: TGTGCCAGCAGTTTTAGGACAGGGGCGTCAGGGACCCAGTACTTC. This sequence encodes CASSFRTGASGTQYF.

The chain uses TRBV19 and TRBJ2-2; TRBD2 matches at 14 bases. Germline-derived CDR1 and CDR2 are LNHDA and SQIVND (reference sequence). The CDR3 loop spans 17 amino acids. V lost 5 bases and J lost 6; bases outside the gene matches: 8. The CDR3 loop is CASSPRTSGRFAGELFF. CDR3 DNA: TGTGCCAGTAGTCCCCGGACTAGCGGGAGGTTCGCCGGGGAGCTGTTTTTT. Full variable domain (remainder filled in from reference TRBV19 and TRBJ2-2): DGGITQSPKYLFRKEGQNVTLSCEQNLNHDAMYWYRQDPGQGLRLIYYSQIVNDFQKGDIAEGYSVSREKKESFPLTVTSAQKNPTAFYLCASSPRTSGRFAGELFFGEGSRLTVL.

The chain joins TRBV5-1 to TRBJ1-3; no definite D call. Trimming took 4 bases from V and 2 from J, leaving 19 bases between them. The CDR3 extends over 17 amino acids. Germline-derived CDR1 and CDR2 are SGHRS and YFSETQ. CDR3 in DNA: TGCGCCAGCAGCCAAGAATTGGGTCTCGGGGCTGGAAACACCATATATTTT. Amino acid sequence: CASSQELGLGAGNTIYF.

This chain connects TRBV6-5 to TRBJ2-7, with TRBD1 matching over 8 bases. Per the germline V gene, CDR1 is MNHEY and CDR2 is SVGAGI. Trimming cost V 8 bases and J 3 bases; bases outside gene matches: 9. CDR3 length: 14 residues. The CDR3 loop is CASSSTGAFYEQYF. Here the CDR3 DNA reads TGTGCCAGCTCCTCGACAGGGGCCTTCTACGAGCAGTACTTC.

The rearrangement joins TRBV5-4 to TRBJ2-1; a weak D match, TRBD1 (5 bases). CDR3 length: 16 residues. The germline V and J ends were trimmed by 7 bases and 5 bases, with 22 bases remaining between them. Germline values: CDR1 SGHNT, CDR2 YYREEE (reference sequence). The CDR3 DNA sequence: TGTGCCAGCGGAACACCACAGGACCTTAAGGACAATGAGCAGTTCTTC. Its translation: CASGTPQDLKDNEQFF. Filled out from reference TRBV5-4 and TRBJ2-1, the complete variable domain reads ETGVTQSPTHLIKTRGQQVTLRCSSQSGHNTVSWYQQALGQGPQFIFQYYREEENGRGNFPPRFSGLQFPNYSSELNVNALELDDSALYLCASGTPQDLKDNEQFFGPGTRLTVL.

This chain joins TRBV3-1 (or the pseudogene TRBV3-2) and TRBJ1-1; no clear D gene. V was cut by 2 bases and J by 1 base, with 8 bases left in between. CDR3 size: 14 residues. From germline, CDR1 is LGHDT and CDR2 YNNKEL (reference sequence). For the CDR3, the DNA is TGTGCCAGCAGCCAAAGACACGAGAACACTGAAGCTTTCTTT. Protein sequence: CASSQRHENTEAFF.

A few counts support this clone. The CDR3 nucleotides are TGCGCCAGCAGCTTATCGACTCTGACCGTTAACTATGGCTACACCTTC. It encodes CASSLSTLTVNYGYTF. The rearrangement links TRBV5-1 to TRBJ1-2, with no clear D. The CDR3 has 16 residues. CDR1 SGHRS and CDR2 YFSETQ come from the germline V gene. V lost 2 bases and J lost 1, with 15 bases in between.